This TCR beta chain derives from a study of T cell repertoires in cytomegalovirus infection. The CDR3 is made up of 15 amino acids. Germline CDR1 MNHEY, CDR2 SMNVEV (reference sequence). V lost 5 bases and J lost 1; bases outside the gene matches: 4. TCRdb processed the reads anew with MiXCR; each CDR3 protein has one entry. The repertoire consists of 150,000 to 200,000 distinct CDR3 sequences, with roughly an eighth occurring once and the leading ten covering more than 20%. The sample consisted of PBMCs. The chain combines TRBV27 with TRBJ2-7; TRBD2 matches 11 bases. This TCR was sampled from a human donor in good health (CMV status not recorded). Some clones in this sample may be carry-over from other donors' samples. The DNA for the CDR3 is TGTGCCAGCAGTGGTTTAGCGGGAGGGTCCTACGAGCAGTACTTC. Amino acids: CASSGLAGGSYEQYF.